A selection of T cell receptor beta chains follows, all from one sample in a study of cytomegalovirus exposure and HLA in healthy donors. The method was immunoSEQ multiplex PCR; TCRdb's version includes in-frame clones alone and lacks a portion of them. The sample includes 50,000 to 70,000 clones, over 50% of them seen just once. Sequencing was performed on PBMCs. Source of these receptors: a young man in good health and CMV-seronegative. Each CDR3 is given with its conserved first and last residue. A D gene is named only where the DNA matches it firmly. Part of the rows lack a size; the others show once, few, many or a class for expanded clones.

J gene: TRBJ1-2
clone size: once
D gene: .
V gene: TRBV6-1
CDR3 DNA: TGTGCCAGCAGGCAAGGGAGGGCCGGTGGCTACACCTTC
CDR3 protein: CASRQGRAGGYTF

J gene: TRBJ2-3
clone size: .
D gene: .
V gene: TRBV6-5
CDR3 DNA: TGTGCCAGCAGTTACGGGGGAGGAGGTCCGCCAGATACGCAGTATTTT
CDR3 protein: CASSYGGGGPPDTQYF

J gene: TRBJ2-5
clone size: once
D gene: TRBD2
V gene: TRBV4-2
CDR3 DNA: TGTGCCAGCAGCCAAGCGGGGGGGCGGGGCGAGACCCAGTACTTC
CDR3 protein: CASSQAGGRGETQYF

J gene: TRBJ1-2
clone size: few
D gene: TRBD1
V gene: TRBV2
CDR3 DNA: TGTGCCAGCAGTGAAGAGGGGGGACAGGCCTATGGCTACACCTTC
CDR3 protein: CASSEEGGQAYGYTF

J gene: TRBJ2-7
clone size: .
D gene: .
V gene: TRBV6-1
CDR3 DNA: TGTGCCAGCAAGGAGGGATCCTACGAGCAGTACTTC
CDR3 protein: CASKEGSYEQYF

J gene: TRBJ2-7
clone size: .
D gene: TRBD2
V gene: TRBV10-3
CDR3 DNA: TGTGCCATAGGTAGGCTAGCGGGGGATTACGAGCAGTACTTC
CDR3 protein: CAIGRLAGDYEQYF

J gene: TRBJ1-1
clone size: .
D gene: .
V gene: TRBV5-8
CDR3 DNA: TGTGCCAGCAGCTTGGTAGGGACTCATGAAGCTTTCTTT
CDR3 protein: CASSLVGTHEAFF

J gene: TRBJ1-6
clone size: medium-sized
D gene: TRBD1
V gene: TRBV2
CDR3 DNA: TGTGCCAGCAGGAGACAGGGCACGAATTCACCCCTCCACTTT
CDR3 protein: CASRRQGTNSPLHF

J gene: TRBJ1-5
clone size: .
D gene: .
V gene: TRBV5-1
CDR3 DNA: TGCGCCAGCAGCCTAGGCCCCGAGGGATATCAGCCCCAGCATTTT
CDR3 protein: CASSLGPEGYQPQHF

J gene: TRBJ2-7
clone size: few
D gene: .
V gene: TRBV4-1
CDR3 DNA: TGCGCCAGCAGCCAAGAACCAGCGGGCTCCTACGAGCAGTACTTC
CDR3 protein: CASSQEPAGSYEQYF

J gene: TRBJ2-7
clone size: .
D gene: .
V gene: TRBV7-2
CDR3 DNA: TGTGCCAGCACCCACTCGGGACACGGGGTCGATACCTACGAGCAGTACTTC
CDR3 protein: CASTHSGHGVDTYEQYF

J gene: TRBJ1-1
clone size: .
D gene: .
V gene: TRBV30
CDR3 DNA: TGTGCCTGGAGTCTGGGGCCCACTGAAGCTTTCTTT
CDR3 protein: CAWSLGPTEAFF

J gene: TRBJ1-1
clone size: .
D gene: .
V gene: TRBV5-1
CDR3 DNA: TGCGCCAGCAGCCAAACGGACATGGGGAACACTGAAGCTTTCTTT
CDR3 protein: CASSQTDMGNTEAFF

J gene: TRBJ1-6
clone size: few
D gene: TRBD1
V gene: TRBV27
CDR3 DNA: TGTGCCAGCAGTCAAGACAGGGCGTATAATTCACCCCTCCACTTT
CDR3 protein: CASSQDRAYNSPLHF

J gene: TRBJ2-7
clone size: .
D gene: .
V gene: TRBV7-9
CDR3 DNA: TGTGCCAGCAGCTTAAGTGGGGGGTCCTACGAGCAGTACTTC
CDR3 protein: CASSLSGGSYEQYF